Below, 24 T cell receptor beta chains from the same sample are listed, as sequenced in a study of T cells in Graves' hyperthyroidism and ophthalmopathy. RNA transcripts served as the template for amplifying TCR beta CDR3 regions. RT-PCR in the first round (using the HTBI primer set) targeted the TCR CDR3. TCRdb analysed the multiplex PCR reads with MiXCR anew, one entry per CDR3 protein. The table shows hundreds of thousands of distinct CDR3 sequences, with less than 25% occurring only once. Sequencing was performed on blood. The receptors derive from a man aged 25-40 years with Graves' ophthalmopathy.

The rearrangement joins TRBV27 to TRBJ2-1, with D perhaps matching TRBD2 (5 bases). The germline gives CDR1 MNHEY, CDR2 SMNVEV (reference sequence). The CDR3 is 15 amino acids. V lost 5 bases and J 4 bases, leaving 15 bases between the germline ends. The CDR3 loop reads CASSPPMSGYNEQFF. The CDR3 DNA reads TGTGCCAGCAGTCCCCCGATGTCGGGGTACAATGAGCAGTTCTTC.

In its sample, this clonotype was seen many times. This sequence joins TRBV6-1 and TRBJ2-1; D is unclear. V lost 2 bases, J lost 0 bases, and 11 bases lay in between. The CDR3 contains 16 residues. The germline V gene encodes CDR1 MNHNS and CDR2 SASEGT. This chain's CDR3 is CASSESAVSSYNEQFF. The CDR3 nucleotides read TGTGCCAGCAGTGAAAGCGCAGTAAGCTCCTACAATGAGCAGTTCTTC.

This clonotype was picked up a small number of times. CDR3: CASSQDGSGANVLTF. The CDR3 DNA is TGCGCCAGCAGCCAAGATGGCTCTGGGGCCAACGTCCTGACTTTC. J is TRBJ2-6 and V is TRBV4-3; D call uncertain. Per germline, CDR1 LGHNA and CDR2 YSLEER. Trimming shortened V by 0 bases and J by 0 bases, and 3 bases separated the two germline ends. The length of the CDR3 is 15 residues.

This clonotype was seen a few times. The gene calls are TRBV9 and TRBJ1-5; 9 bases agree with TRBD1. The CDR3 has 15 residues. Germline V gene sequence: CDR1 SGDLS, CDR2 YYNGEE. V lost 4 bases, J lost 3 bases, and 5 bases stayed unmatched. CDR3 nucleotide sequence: TGTGCCAGCAGCTCCGGGACAGGGAACAATCAGCCCCAGCATTTT. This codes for CASSSGTGNNQPQHF. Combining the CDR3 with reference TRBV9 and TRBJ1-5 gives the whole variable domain DSGVTQTPKHLITATGQRVTLRCSPRSGDLSVYWYQQSLDQGLQFLIQYYNGEERAKGNILERFSAQQFPDLHSELNLSSLELGDSALYFCASSSGTGNNQPQHFGDGTRLSIL.

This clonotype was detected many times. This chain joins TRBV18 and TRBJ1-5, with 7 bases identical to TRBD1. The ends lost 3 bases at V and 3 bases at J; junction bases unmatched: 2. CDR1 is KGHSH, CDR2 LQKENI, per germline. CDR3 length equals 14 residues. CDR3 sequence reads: CASSPTGDNQPQHF. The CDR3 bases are TGTGCCAGCTCACCTACAGGGGACAATCAGCCCCAGCATTTT.

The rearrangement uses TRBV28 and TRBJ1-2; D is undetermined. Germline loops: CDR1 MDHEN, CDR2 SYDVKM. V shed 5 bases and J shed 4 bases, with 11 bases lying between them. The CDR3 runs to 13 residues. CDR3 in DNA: TGTGCCAGCAGTAGAAGACTGAGCTATGGCTACACCTTC. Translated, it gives CASSRRLSYGYTF.

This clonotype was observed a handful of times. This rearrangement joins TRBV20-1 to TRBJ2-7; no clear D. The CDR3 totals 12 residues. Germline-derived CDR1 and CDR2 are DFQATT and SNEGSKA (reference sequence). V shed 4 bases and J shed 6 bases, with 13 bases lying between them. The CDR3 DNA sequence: TGCAGTGCTAACCTGGGGATATCCGAGCAGTACTTC. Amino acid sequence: CSANLGISEQYF.

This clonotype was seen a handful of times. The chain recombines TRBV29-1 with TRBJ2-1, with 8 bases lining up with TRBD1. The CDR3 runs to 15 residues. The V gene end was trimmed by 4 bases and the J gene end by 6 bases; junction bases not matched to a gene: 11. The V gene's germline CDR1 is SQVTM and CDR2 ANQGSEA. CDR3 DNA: TGCAGCGTTGCCCGGACAGGGAATAATGCCAATGAGCAGTTCTTC. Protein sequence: CSVARTGNNANEQFF.

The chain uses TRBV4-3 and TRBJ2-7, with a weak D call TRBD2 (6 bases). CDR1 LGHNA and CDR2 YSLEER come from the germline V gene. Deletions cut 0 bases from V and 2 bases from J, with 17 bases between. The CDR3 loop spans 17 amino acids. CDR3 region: CASSQDLGGAFPYEQYF. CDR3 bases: TGCGCCAGCAGCCAAGATCTCGGGGGTGCCTTCCCCTACGAGCAGTACTTC.

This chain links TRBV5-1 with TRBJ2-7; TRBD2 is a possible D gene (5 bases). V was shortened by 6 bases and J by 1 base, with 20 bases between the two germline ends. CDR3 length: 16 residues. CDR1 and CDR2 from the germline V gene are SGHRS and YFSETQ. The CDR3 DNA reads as TGCGCCAGCACCACCGGATTTGGACTCAAGTCCTACGAGCAGTACTTC. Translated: CASTTGFGLKSYEQYF. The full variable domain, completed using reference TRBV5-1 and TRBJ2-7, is KAGVTQTPRYLIKTRGQQVTLSCSPISGHRSVSWYQQTPGQGLQFLFEYFSETQRNKGNFPGRFSGRQFSNSRSEMNVSTLELGDSALYLCASTTGFGLKSYEQYFGPGTRLTVT.

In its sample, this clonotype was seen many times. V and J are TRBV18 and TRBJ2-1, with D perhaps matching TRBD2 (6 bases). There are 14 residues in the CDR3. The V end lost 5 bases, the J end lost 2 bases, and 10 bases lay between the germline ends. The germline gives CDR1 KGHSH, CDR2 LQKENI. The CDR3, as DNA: TGTGCCAGCTCAGATAGCGGTACCTACAATGAGCAGTTCTTC. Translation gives CASSDSGTYNEQFF.

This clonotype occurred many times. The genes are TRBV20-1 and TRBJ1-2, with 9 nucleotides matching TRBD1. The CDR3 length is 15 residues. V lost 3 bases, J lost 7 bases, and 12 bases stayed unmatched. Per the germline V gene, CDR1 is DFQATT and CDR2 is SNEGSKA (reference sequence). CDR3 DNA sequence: TGCAGTGCTAGTCCCCCGGGACAGGGTACGATTGGCTACACCTTC. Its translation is CSASPPGQGTIGYTF.

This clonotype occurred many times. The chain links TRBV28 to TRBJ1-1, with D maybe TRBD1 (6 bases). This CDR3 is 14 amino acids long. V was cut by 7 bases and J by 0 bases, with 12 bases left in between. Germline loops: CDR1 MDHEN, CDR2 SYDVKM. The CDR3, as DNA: TGTGCCAGCACCTTGGGGGGCGTGAACACTGAAGCTTTCTTT. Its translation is CASTLGGVNTEAFF.

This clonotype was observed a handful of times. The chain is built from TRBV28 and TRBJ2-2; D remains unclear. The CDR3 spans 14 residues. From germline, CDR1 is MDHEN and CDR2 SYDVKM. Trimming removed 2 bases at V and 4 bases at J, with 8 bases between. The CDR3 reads CASSLPAFTGELFF. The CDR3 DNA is TGTGCCAGCAGTTTACCGGCGTTCACCGGGGAGCTGTTTTTT.

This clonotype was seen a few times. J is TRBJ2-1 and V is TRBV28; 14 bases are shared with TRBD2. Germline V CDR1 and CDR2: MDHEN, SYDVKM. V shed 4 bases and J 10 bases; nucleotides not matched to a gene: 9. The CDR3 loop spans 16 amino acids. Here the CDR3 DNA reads TGTGCCAGCAGTTCCTCCGGGACTAGCGGGGGTGGGGAGCAGTTCTTC. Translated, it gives CASSSSGTSGGGEQFF.

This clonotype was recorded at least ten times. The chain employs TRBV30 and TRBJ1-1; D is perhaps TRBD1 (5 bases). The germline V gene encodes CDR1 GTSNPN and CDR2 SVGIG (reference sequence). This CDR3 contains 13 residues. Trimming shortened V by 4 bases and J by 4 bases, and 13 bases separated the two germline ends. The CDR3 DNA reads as TGTGCCTGGAACCAGGGAGTCGGCACTGAAGCTTTCTTT. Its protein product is CAWNQGVGTEAFF.

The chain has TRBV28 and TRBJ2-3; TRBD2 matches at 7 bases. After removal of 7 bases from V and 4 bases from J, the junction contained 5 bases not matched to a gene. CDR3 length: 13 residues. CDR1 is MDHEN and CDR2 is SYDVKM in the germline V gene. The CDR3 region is CASMGGGSDTQYF. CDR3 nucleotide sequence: TGTGCCAGCATGGGCGGGGGTTCAGATACGCAGTATTTT.

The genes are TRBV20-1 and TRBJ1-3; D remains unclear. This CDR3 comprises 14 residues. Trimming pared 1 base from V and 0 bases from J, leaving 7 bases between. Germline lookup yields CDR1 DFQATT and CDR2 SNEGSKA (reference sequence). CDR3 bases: TGCAGTGCTAGAGTGGAGTACTCTGGAAACACCATATATTTT. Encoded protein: CSARVEYSGNTIYF.

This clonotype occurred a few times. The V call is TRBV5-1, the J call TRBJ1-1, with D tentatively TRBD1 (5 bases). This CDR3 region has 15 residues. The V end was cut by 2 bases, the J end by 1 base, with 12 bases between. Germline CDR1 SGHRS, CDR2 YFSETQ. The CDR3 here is CASSFGGTQNTEAFF. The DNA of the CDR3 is TGCGCCAGCAGCTTCGGGGGGACCCAGAACACTGAAGCTTTCTTT.

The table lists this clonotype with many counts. The CDR3 here is CSASYSGRTQETQYF. CDR3 in DNA: TGCAGTGCCAGCTATAGCGGGAGGACCCAAGAGACCCAGTACTTC. The chain couples TRBV20-1 to TRBJ2-5; TRBD2 matches 10 bases. Unmatched junction bases numbered 8, after V lost 6 bases and J lost 1 base. Germline loops: CDR1 DFQATT, CDR2 SNEGSKA (reference sequence). The CDR3 runs 15 residues.

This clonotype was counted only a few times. The CDR3 DNA reads TGCAGTGCTCCCCCTATGGATCGGGAACCAGAGACCCAGTACTTC. Its translation: CSAPPMDREPETQYF. The chain combines TRBV20-1 with TRBJ2-5, with D possibly being TRBD2 (5 bases). The ends were cut back, 5 bases at V and 4 bases at J, with 20 bases in the middle. This CDR3 is 15 amino acids long. Per germline, CDR1 DFQATT and CDR2 SNEGSKA (reference sequence).

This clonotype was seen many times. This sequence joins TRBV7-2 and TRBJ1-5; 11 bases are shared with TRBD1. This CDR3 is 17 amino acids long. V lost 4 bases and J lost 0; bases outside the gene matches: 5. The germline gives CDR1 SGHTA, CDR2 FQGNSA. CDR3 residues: CASSSGQGGYSNQPQHF. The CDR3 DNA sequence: TGTGCCAGCAGCTCGGGACAGGGGGGTTATAGCAATCAGCCCCAGCATTTT.

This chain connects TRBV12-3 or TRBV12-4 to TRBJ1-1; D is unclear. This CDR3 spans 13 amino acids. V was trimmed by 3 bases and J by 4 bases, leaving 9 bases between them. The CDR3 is CASSFAQSTEAFF. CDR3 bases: TGTGCCAGCAGTTTCGCACAGAGCACTGAAGCTTTCTTT.

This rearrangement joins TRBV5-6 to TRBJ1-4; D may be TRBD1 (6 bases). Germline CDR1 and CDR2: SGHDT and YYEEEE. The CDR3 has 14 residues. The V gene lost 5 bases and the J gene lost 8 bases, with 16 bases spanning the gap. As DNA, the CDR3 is TGTGCCAGCAGTCTCTCCGACCAGGGGGAAAAACTGTTTTTT. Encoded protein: CASSLSDQGEKLFF.